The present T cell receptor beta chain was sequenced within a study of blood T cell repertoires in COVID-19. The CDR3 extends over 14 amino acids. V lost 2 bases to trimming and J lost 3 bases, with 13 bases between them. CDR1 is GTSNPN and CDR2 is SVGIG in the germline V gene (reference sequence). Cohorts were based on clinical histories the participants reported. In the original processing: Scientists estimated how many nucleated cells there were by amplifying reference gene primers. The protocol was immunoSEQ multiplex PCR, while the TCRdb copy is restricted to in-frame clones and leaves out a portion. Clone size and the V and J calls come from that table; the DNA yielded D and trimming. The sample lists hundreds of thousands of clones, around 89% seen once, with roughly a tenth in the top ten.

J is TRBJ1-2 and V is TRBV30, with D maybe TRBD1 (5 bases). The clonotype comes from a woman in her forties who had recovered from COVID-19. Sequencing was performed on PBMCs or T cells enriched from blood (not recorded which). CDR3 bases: TGTGCCTGGAGTTCAGGGATGGTAGACTATGGCTACACCTTC. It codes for CAWSSGMVDYGYTF.